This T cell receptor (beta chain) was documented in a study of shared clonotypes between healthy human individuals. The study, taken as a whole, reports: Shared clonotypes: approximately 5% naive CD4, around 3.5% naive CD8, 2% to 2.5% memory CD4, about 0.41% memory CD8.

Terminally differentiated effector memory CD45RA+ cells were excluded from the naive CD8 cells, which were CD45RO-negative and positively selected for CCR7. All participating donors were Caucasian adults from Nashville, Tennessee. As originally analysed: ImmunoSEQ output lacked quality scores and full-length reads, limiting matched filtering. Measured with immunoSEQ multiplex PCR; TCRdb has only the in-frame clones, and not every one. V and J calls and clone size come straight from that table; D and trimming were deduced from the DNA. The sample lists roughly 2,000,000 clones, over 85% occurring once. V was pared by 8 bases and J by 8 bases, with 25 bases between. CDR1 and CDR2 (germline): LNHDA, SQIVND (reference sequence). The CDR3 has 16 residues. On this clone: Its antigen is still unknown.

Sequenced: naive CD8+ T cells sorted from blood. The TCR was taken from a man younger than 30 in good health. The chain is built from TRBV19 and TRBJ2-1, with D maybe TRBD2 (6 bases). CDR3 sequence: CASSEGRTQGDYEQFF. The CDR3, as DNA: TGTGCCAGTTCGGAGGGGAGGACCCAAGGGGATTATGAGCAGTTCTTC.